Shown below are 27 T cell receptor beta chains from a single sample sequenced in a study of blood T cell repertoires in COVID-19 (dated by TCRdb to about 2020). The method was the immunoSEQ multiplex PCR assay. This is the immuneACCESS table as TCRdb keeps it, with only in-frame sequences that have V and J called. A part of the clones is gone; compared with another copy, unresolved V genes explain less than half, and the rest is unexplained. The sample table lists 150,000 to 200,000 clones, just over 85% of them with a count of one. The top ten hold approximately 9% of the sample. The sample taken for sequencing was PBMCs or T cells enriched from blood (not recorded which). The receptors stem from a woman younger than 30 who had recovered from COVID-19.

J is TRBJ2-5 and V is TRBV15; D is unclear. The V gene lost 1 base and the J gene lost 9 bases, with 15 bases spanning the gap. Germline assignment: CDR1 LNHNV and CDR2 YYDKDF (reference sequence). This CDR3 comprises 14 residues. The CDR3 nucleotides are TGTGCCACCAGCAGAGTGGCCGGTCTCGCGGCCCAGTACTTC. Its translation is CATSRVAGLAAQYF.

The chain's CDR3 is CASSPQRGPYTGELFF. The DNA for the CDR3 is TGTGCCAGCAGTCCACAGAGGGGGCCCTACACCGGGGAGCTGTTTTTT. The genes are TRBV28 and TRBJ2-2; 7 bases agree with TRBD1. The junction had 9 bases not matched to a gene; V was cut back by 5 bases and J by 3 bases. Germline-derived CDR1 and CDR2 are MDHEN and SYDVKM. The CDR3 sequence is 16 residues long.

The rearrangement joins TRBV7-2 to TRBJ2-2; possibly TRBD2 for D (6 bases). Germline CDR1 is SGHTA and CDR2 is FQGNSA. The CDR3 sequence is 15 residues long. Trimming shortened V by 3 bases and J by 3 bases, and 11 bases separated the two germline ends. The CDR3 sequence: CASSFARGDTGELFF. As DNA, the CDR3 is TGTGCCAGCAGCTTTGCGCGGGGCGACACCGGGGAGCTGTTTTTT.

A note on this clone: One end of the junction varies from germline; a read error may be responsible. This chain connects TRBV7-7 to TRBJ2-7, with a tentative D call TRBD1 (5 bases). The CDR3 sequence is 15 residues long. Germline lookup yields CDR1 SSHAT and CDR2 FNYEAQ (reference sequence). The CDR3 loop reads CASSLGAGSSYEQYF. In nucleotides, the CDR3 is TGTGCTAGCAGCTTAGGTGCAGGGTCGTCCTACGAGCAGTACTTC. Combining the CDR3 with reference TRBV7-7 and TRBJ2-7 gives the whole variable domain GAGVSQSPRYKVTKRGQDVTLRCDPISSHATLYWYQQALGQGPEFLTYFNYEAQPDKSGLPSDRFSAERPEGSISTLTIQRTEQRDSAMYRCASSLGAGSSYEQYFGPGTRLTVT.

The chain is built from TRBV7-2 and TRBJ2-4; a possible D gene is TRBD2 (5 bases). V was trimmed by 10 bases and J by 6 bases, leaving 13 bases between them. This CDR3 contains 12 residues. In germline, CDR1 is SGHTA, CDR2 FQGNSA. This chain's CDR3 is CATYEGLNIQYF. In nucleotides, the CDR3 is TGTGCCACCTACGAGGGATTAAACATTCAGTACTTC.

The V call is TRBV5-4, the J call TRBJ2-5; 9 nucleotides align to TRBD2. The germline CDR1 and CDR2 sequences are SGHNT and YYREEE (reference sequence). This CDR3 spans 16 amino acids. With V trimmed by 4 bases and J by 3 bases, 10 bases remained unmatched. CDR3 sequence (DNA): TGTGCCAGCAGCACCCTGGGGGTAGCGGGGGAAGAGACCCAGTACTTC. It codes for CASSTLGVAGEETQYF. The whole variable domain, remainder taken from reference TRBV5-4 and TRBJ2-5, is ETGVTQSPTHLIKTRGQQVTLRCSSQSGHNTVSWYQQALGQGPQFIFQYYREEENGRGNFPPRFSGLQFPNYSSELNVNALELDDSALYLCASSTLGVAGEETQYFGPGTRLLVL.

The DNA for the CDR3 is TGTGCCAGCAGCCAAGAACCCCGAGGGACTGAAGCTTTCTTT. Its translation: CASSQEPRGTEAFF. The V gene is TRBV4-2, the J gene TRBJ1-1; no firm D call. Between the trimmed V and J ends, which lost 0 bases and 5 bases, there was a span of 10 bases. CDR3 length: 14 amino acids. Germline CDR1 is LGHNA and CDR2 is YNFKEQ.

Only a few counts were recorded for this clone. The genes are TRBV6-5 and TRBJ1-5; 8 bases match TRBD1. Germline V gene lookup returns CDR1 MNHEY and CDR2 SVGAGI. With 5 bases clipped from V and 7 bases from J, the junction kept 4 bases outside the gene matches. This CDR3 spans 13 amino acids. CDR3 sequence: CASSRTGSQPQHF. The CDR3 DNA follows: TGTGCCAGCAGTAGGACAGGGAGCCAGCCCCAGCATTTT.

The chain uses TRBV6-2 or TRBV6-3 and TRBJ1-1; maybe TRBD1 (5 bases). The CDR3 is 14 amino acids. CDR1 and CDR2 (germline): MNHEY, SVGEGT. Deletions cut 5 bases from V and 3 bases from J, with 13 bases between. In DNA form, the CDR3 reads TGTGCCAGCAGTCCAGGGTCTAGGGACACTGAAGCTTTCTTT. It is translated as CASSPGSRDTEAFF.

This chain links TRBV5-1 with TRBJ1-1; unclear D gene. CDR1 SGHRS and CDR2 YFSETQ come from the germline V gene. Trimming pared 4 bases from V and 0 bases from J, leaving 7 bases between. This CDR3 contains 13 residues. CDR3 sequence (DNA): TGCGCCAGCAGCCGGGGTCTGAACACTGAAGCTTTCTTT. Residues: CASSRGLNTEAFF.

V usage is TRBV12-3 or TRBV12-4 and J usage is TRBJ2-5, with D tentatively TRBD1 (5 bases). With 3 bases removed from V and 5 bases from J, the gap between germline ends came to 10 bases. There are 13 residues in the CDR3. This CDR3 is CASSFRELETQYF. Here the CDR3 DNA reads TGTGCCAGCAGTTTCAGGGAATTGGAGACCCAGTACTTC.

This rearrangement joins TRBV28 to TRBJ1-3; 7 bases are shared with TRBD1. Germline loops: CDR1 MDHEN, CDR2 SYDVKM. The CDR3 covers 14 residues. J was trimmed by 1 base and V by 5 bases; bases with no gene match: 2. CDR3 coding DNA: TGTGCCAGCAGTCCAGGGGGATCTGGAAACACCATATATTTT. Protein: CASSPGGSGNTIYF. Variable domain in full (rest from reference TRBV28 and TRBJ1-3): DVKVTQSSRYLVKRTGEKVFLECVQDMDHENMFWYRQDPGLGLRLIYFSYDVKMKEKGDIPEGYSVSREKKERFSLILESASTNQTSMYLCASSPGGSGNTIYFGEGSWLTVV.

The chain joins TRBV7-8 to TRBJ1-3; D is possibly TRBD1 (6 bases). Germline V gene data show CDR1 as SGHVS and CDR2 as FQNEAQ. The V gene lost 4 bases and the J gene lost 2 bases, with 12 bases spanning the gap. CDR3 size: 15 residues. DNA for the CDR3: TGTGCCAGCAGCTACACAGGGTACGCTGGAAACACCATATATTTT. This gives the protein CASSYTGYAGNTIYF.

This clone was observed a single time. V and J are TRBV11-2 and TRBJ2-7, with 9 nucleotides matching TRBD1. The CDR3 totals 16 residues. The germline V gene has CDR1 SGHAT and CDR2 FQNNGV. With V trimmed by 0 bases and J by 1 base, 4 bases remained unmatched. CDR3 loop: CASSLEGQGRSYEQYF. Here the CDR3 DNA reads TGTGCCAGCAGCTTAGAGGGACAGGGTCGGTCCTACGAGCAGTACTTC. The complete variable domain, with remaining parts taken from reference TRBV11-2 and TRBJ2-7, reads EAGVAQSPRYKIIEKRQSVAFWCNPISGHATLYWYQQILGQGPKLLIQFQNNGVVDDSQLPKDRFSAERLKGVDSTLKIQPAKLEDSAVYLCASSLEGQGRSYEQYFGPGTRLTVT.

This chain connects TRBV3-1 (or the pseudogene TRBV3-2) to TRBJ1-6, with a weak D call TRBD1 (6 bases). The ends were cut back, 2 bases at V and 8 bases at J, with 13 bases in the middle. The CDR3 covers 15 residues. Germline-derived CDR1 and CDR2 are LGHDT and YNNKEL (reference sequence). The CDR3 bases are TGTGCCAGCAGCCAAATTGGGGGGGCTGATTCACCCCTCCACTTT. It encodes CASSQIGGADSPLHF.

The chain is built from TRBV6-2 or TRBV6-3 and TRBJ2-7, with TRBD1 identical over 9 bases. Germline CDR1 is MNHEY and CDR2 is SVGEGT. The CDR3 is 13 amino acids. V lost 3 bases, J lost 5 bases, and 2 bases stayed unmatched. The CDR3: CASSYGTGHEQYF. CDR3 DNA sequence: TGTGCCAGCAGTTATGGGACAGGGCACGAGCAGTACTTC.

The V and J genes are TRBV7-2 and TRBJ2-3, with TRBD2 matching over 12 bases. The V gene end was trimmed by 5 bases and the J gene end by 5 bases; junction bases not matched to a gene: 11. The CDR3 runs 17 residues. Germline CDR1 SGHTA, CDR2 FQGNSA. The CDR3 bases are TGTGCCAGCAGCATAACTAGCGGGAGGATTTTAGGAGATACGCAGTATTTT. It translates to CASSITSGRILGDTQYF.

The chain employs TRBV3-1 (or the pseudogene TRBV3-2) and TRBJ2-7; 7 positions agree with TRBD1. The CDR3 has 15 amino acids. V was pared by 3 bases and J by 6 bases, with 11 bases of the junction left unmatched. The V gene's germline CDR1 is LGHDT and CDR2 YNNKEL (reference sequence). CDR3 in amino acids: CASSQNGQAMSEQYF. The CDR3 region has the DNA TGTGCCAGCAGCCAGAACGGACAGGCCATGAGCGAGCAGTACTTC.

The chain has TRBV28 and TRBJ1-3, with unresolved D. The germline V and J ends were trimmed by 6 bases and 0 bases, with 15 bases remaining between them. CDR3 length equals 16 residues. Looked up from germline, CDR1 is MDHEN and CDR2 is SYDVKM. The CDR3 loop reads CASRPYSSYSGNTIYF. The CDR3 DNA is TGTGCCAGCAGGCCTTATTCTAGCTACTCTGGAAACACCATATATTTT.

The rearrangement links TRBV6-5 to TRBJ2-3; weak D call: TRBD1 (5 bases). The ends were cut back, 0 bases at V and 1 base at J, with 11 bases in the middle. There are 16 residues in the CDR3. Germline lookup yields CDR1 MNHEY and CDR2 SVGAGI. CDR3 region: CASSYSSQGGTDTQYF. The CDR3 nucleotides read TGTGCCAGCAGTTACTCGAGCCAGGGCGGCACAGATACGCAGTATTTT.

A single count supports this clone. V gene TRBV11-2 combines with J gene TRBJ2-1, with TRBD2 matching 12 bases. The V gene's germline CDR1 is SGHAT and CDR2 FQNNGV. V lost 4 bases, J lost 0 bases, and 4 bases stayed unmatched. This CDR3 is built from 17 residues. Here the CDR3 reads CASSSRTSGTSYNEQFF. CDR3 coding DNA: TGTGCCAGCAGCTCGCGGACTAGCGGGACCTCCTACAATGAGCAGTTCTTC.

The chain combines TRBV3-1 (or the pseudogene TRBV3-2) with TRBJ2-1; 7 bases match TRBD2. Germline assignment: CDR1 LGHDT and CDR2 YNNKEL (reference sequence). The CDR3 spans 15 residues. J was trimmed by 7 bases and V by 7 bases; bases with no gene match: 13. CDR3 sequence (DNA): TGTGCCAGCACCGTAACTCTTGGCGGGGGTAATGAGCAGTTCTTC. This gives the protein CASTVTLGGGNEQFF.

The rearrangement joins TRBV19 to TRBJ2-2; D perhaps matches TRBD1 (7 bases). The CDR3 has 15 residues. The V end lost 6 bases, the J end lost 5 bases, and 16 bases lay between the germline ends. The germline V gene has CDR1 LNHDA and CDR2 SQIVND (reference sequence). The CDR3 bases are TGTGCCAGTAGAGGAGGGGGCGCGGGTACCGGGGAGCTGTTTTTT. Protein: CASRGGGAGTGELFF.

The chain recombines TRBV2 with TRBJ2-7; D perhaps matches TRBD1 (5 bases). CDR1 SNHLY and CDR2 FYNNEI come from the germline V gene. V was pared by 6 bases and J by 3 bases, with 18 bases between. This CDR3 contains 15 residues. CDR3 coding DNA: TGTGCCAGCAGCAAAGACAGCTCTCCTTACTACGAGCAGTACTTC. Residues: CASSKDSSPYYEQYF.

The CDR3 coding sequence is TGTGCCAGCAGCCGCACAGGGGTAGCAACTAATGAAAAACTGTTTTTT. Amino acids: CASSRTGVATNEKLFF. The chain combines TRBV7-9 with TRBJ1-4; TRBD1 matches at 7 bases. The CDR3 sequence is 16 residues long. Trimming took 5 bases from V and 0 from J; bases not matched to a gene: 6. Germline CDR1 and CDR2: SEHNR and FQNEAQ (reference sequence).

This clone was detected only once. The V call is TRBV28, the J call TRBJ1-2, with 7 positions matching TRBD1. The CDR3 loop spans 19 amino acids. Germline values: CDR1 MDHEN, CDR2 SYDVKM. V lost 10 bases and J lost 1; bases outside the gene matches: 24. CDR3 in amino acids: CATRRGQDGVRVYNYGYTF. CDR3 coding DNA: TGTGCCACCCGGAGGGGGCAGGACGGCGTCAGAGTGTATAACTATGGCTACACCTTC.

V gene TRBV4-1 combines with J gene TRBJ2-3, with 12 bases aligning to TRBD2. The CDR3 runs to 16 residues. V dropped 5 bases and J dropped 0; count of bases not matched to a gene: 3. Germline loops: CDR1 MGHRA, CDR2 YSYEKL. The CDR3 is CASSSGLAGSTDTQYF. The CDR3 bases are TGCGCCAGCAGCTCGGGACTAGCGGGCAGCACAGATACGCAGTATTTT.